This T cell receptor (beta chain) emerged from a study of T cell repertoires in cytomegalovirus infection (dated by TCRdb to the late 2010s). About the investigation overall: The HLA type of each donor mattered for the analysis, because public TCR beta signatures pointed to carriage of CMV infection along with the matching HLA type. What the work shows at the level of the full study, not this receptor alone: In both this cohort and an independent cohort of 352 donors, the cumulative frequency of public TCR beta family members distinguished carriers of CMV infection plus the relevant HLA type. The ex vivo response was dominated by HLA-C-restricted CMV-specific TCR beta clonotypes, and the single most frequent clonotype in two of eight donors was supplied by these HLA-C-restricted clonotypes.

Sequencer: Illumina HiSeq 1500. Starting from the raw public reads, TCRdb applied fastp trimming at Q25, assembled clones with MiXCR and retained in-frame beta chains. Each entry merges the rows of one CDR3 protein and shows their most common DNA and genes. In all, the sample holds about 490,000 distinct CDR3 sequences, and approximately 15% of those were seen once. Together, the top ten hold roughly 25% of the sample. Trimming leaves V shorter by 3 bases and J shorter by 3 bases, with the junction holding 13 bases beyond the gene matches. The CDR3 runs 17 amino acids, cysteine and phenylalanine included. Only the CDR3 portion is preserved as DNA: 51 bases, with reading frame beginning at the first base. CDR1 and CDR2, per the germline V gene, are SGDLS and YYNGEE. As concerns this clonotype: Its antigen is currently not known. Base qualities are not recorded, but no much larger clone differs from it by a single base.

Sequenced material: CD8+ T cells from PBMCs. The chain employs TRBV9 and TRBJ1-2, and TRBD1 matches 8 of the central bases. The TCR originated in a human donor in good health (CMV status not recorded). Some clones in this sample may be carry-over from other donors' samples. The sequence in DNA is TGTGCCAGCAGCGACCCTAGGCAGGGGGCCCCGCACTATGGCTACACCTTC. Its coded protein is CASSDPRQGAPHYGYTF.